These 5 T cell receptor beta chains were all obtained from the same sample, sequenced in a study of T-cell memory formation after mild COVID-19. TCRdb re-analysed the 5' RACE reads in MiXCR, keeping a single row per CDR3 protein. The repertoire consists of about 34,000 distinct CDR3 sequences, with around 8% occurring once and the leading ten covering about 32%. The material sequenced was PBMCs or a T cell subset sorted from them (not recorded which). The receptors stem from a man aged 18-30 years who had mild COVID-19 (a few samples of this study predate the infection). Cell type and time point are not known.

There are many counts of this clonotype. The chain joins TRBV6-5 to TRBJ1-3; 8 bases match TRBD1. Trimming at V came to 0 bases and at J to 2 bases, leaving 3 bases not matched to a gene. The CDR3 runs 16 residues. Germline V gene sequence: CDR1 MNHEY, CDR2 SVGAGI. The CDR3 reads CASSYSGTGAGNTIYF. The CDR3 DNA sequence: TGTGCCAGCAGTTACTCGGGGACAGGCGCTGGAAACACCATATATTTT.

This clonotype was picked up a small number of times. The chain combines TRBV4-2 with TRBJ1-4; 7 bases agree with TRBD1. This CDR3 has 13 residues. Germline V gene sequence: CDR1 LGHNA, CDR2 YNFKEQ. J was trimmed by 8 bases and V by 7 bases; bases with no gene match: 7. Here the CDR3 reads CASTDREGEKLFF. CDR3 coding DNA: TGTGCCAGCACTGACAGGGAGGGCGAAAAACTGTTTTTT.

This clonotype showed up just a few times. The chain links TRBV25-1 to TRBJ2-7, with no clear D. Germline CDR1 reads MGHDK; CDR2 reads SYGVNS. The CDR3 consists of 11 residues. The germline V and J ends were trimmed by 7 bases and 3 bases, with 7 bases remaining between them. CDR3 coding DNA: TGTGCCAGCACCAGTTTCTACGAGCAGTACTTC. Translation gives CASTSFYEQYF.

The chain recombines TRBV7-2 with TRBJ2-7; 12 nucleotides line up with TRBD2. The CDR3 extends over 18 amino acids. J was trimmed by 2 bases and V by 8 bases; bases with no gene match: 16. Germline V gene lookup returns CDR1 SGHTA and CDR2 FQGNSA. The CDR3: CASVPGGSRLAGAYEQYF. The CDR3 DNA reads TGTGCCAGCGTCCCCGGCGGCTCCAGACTAGCGGGGGCCTACGAGCAGTACTTC.

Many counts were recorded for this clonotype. The CDR3 is CASSLREGETQYF. As DNA, the CDR3 is TGTGCCAGCAGCCTCAGGGAGGGGGAGACCCAGTACTTC. The chain is built from TRBV7-3 and TRBJ2-5; 7 nucleotides line up with TRBD2. The junction had 5 bases not matched to a gene; V was cut back by 5 bases and J by 5 bases. The length of the CDR3 is 13 residues. Germline V lookup: CDR1 SGHTA, CDR2 FQGTGA.